These 13 T cell receptor beta chains were all obtained from the same sample, sequenced in a study of T cell repertoires in cytomegalovirus infection. These receptors are not linked to any known antigen. TCRdb reprocessed the reads via MiXCR and lists one record per CDR3 protein. The profile shows 700,000 to 850,000 distinct CDR3 sequences, approximately 32% of them singletons. This sample comprised cultured CD8+ T cells from PBMCs, obtained from culture after CMV antigen stimulation. These TCRs come from a human donor in good health (CMV status not recorded). Some clones in this sample may be carry-over from other donors' samples.

The rearrangement uses TRBV25-1 and TRBJ2-1; 12 nucleotides match TRBD1. V gave up 3 bases and J gave up 7 bases; unmatched junction bases: 13. This CDR3 has 18 amino acids. Germline values: CDR1 MGHDK, CDR2 SYGVNS. This chain's CDR3 is CASSDRDRGQIAGNEQFF. The CDR3 DNA follows: TGTGCCAGCAGTGACCGGGACAGGGGGCAAATCGCGGGAAATGAGCAGTTCTTC.

This clonotype was counted only a few times. This chain's CDR3 is CASSWDRRNNEQFF. The CDR3 nucleotides are TGTGCCAGCAGCTGGGACAGGCGGAACAATGAGCAGTTCTTC. The J gene is TRBJ2-1, the V gene TRBV11-2; TRBD1 aligns across 8 bases. The CDR3 runs to 14 residues. V lost 4 bases to trimming and J lost 5 bases; unmatched junction nucleotides: 4. Germline CDR1 SGHAT, CDR2 FQNNGV. Full variable domain (rest looked up from reference TRBV11-2 and TRBJ2-1): EAGVAQSPRYKIIEKRQSVAFWCNPISGHATLYWYQQILGQGPKLLIQFQNNGVVDDSQLPKDRFSAERLKGVDSTLKIQPAKLEDSAVYLCASSWDRRNNEQFFGPGTRLTVL.

Details on this clonotype: A much larger clone differs by one base, so this may be a read error. This chain's CDR3 is CASSYRTNTEAFF. The CDR3 DNA reads as TGTGCCAGCAGTTACCGGACGAACACTGAAGCTTTCTTT. The V and J genes are TRBV6-2 or TRBV6-3 and TRBJ1-1; D call uncertain. Germline V gene lookup returns CDR1 MNHEY and CDR2 SVGEGT. V was pared by 2 bases and J by 1 base, with 5 bases between. The length of the CDR3 is 13 residues.

This clonotype was picked up a small number of times. This chain joins TRBV9 and TRBJ1-2, with D possibly matching TRBD1 (5 bases). The germline V gene has CDR1 SGDLS and CDR2 YYNGEE. The CDR3 has 17 amino acids. V was trimmed by 3 bases and J by 2 bases, leaving 20 bases between them. The CDR3 sequence is CASSGMSGTNLNYGYTF. The CDR3 DNA reads as TGTGCCAGCAGCGGAATGTCCGGGACCAACTTGAACTATGGCTACACCTTC. Complete variable domain (other parts from reference TRBV9 and TRBJ1-2): DSGVTQTPKHLITATGQRVTLRCSPRSGDLSVYWYQQSLDQGLQFLIQYYNGEERAKGNILERFSAQQFPDLHSELNLSSLELGDSALYFCASSGMSGTNLNYGYTFGSGTRLTVV.

This rearrangement joins TRBV7-9 to TRBJ2-7, with D hard to call. Germline CDR1 is SEHNR and CDR2 is FQNEAQ (reference sequence). The CDR3 extends over 12 amino acids. Trimming took off 1 base at V and 12 bases at J, with 13 bases between the two ends. CDR3 nucleotide sequence: TGTGCCAGCAGCTTAGGTGCAGAGATGAGGTACGTC. Amino acid sequence: CASSLGAEMRYV.

The rearrangement links TRBV27 to TRBJ2-5; 9 bases agree with TRBD2. After removal of 0 bases from V and 5 bases from J, the junction contained 7 bases not matched to a gene. The germline CDR1 and CDR2 sequences are MNHEY and SMNVEV (reference sequence). The CDR3 totals 16 residues. DNA of the CDR3: TGTGCCAGCAGTTTATCCCCGGGACTAGCCGGGGAGACCCAGTACTTC. This sequence encodes CASSLSPGLAGETQYF.

At least ten counts were recorded for this clonotype. The rearrangement joins TRBV12-3 or TRBV12-4 to TRBJ2-1; tentatively, D is TRBD1 (6 bases). The V end lost 3 bases, the J end lost 9 bases, and 12 bases lay between the germline ends. The CDR3 is 13 amino acids. Here the CDR3 reads CASSLGEGVEQFF. CDR3 coding DNA: TGTGCCAGCAGTTTGGGAGAGGGGGTTGAGCAGTTCTTC.

This sequence joins TRBV29-1 and TRBJ1-1; D ambiguous. The V and J ends lost 3 bases and 0 bases respectively, with 8 bases between them. Germline V gene sequence: CDR1 SQVTM, CDR2 ANQGSEA. The CDR3 has 13 amino acids. CDR3 residues: CSVDPGLNTEAFF. The DNA for the CDR3 is TGCAGCGTTGATCCGGGTCTGAACACTGAAGCTTTCTTT.

This rearrangement joins TRBV5-4 to TRBJ2-5; D is ambiguous. In germline, CDR1 is SGHNT, CDR2 YYREEE (reference sequence). Trimming removed 5 bases at V and 5 bases at J, with 13 bases between. The length of the CDR3 is 13 residues. The CDR3 reads CASRAPGRETQYF. CDR3 nucleotides: TGTGCCAGCAGGGCCCCCGGTAGGGAGACCCAGTACTTC.

V is TRBV20-1 and J is TRBJ2-3; a weak D match, TRBD2 (7 bases). In germline, CDR1 is DFQATT, CDR2 SNEGSKA (reference sequence). The CDR3 spans 14 residues. V lost 6 bases to trimming and J lost 5 bases, with 18 bases between them. The CDR3 DNA follows: TGCAGTGCCCCCCCGGGGGGCTCAGGAGATACGCAGTATTTT. Translated: CSAPPGGSGDTQYF.

The chain employs TRBV27 and TRBJ1-4, with 9 bases lining up with TRBD1. Per the germline V gene, CDR1 is MNHEY and CDR2 is SMNVEV (reference sequence). With 6 bases clipped from V and 3 bases from J, the junction kept 8 bases outside the gene matches. CDR3 length equals 16 residues. The CDR3 DNA sequence: TGTGCCAGCAGCCTCGAACAGGGGGCCTCTAATGAAAAACTGTTTTTT. Its translation: CASSLEQGASNEKLFF.

The CDR3 sequence is CASSQDSRSYNSPLHF. DNA of the CDR3: TGCGCCAGCAGCCAAGATTCCCGGAGCTATAATTCACCCCTCCACTTT. The V and J genes are TRBV4-3 and TRBJ1-6; D call uncertain. Germline assignment: CDR1 LGHNA and CDR2 YSLEER. The CDR3 runs to 16 residues. Trimming removed 0 bases from V and 3 bases from J, with 9 bases in between.

This clonotype was counted many times. This chain uses TRBV7-8 with TRBJ1-2; D call uncertain. The germline V and J ends were trimmed by 1 base and 7 bases, with 16 bases remaining between them. CDR1 and CDR2 from the germline V gene are SGHVS and FQNEAQ. The CDR3 spans 15 residues. CDR3 loop: CASSLEPTGRGGYTF. In DNA form, the CDR3 reads TGTGCCAGCAGCTTAGAACCCACGGGCCGGGGTGGCTACACCTTC.